Shown below are 5 T cell receptor beta chains from a single sample sequenced in a study of identifying expanded T cells in peripheral blood. The data were produced by immunoSEQ multiplex PCR, yet TCRdb's version contains in-frame clones alone and is incomplete. The sample yields under 110,000 clones, around 90% seen once. The sample was blood. These receptors all stem from a person between 18 and 75 years old in good health.

The V call is TRBV28, the J call TRBJ2-1; 7 positions agree with TRBD1. Germline V lookup: CDR1 MDHEN, CDR2 SYDVKM. The CDR3 has 13 amino acids. V lost 9 bases to trimming and J lost 4 bases; unmatched junction nucleotides: 6. The CDR3 region is CASGTVLYNEQFF. The CDR3 DNA is TGTGCCAGTGGGACAGTACTATACAATGAGCAGTTCTTC.

The V call is TRBV25-1, the J call TRBJ1-4, with a tentative D call TRBD1 (5 bases). Trimming removed 3 bases from V and 4 bases from J, with 15 bases in between. Germline CDR1 MGHDK, CDR2 SYGVNS. The CDR3 runs 16 residues. The CDR3 reads CASSDLGAAGNEKLFF. CDR3 DNA sequence: TGTGCCAGCAGTGATTTAGGGGCAGCGGGTAATGAAAAACTGTTTTTT.

The V call is TRBV10-3, the J call TRBJ1-2; D call uncertain. The ends were cut back, 2 bases at V and 8 bases at J, with 24 bases in the middle. Germline assignment: CDR1 ENHRY and CDR2 SYGVKD. CDR3 length: 17 amino acids. CDR3 in DNA: TGTGCCATCAGTGAGCGGGAAGGACCGAAAGATAGACGGGGCTACACCTTC. Residues: CAISEREGPKDRRGYTF.

This clone has just a few counts. The chain is built from TRBV28 and TRBJ1-5; TRBD1 matches at 8 bases. The V gene end was trimmed by 6 bases and the J gene end by 2 bases; junction bases not matched to a gene: 6. Germline V gene lookup returns CDR1 MDHEN and CDR2 SYDVKM. The CDR3 consists of 15 residues. This chain's CDR3 is CASSGQGGGNQPQHF. CDR3 bases: TGTGCCAGCAGCGGACAGGGCGGAGGCAATCAGCCCCAGCATTTT.

The chain is built from TRBV10-3 and TRBJ1-2; TRBD1 is a possible D gene (5 bases). From germline, CDR1 is ENHRY and CDR2 SYGVKD. V was cut by 4 bases and J by 4 bases, with 13 bases left in between. This CDR3 region has 14 residues. DNA for the CDR3: TGTGCCATCAGTGCCTCCTTAGGGGCCTATGGCTACACCTTC. Residues: CAISASLGAYGYTF.